The 18 T cell receptor beta chains presented below share a single source sample, sequenced in a study of technical replicates of blood from several donors (dated by TCRdb to 2016 to 2017). Receptor libraries were prepared by the immunoSEQ multiplex PCR assay. TCRdb took over this immuneACCESS table, retaining in-frame rearrangements with V and J assigned. Such tables are incomplete; in checked studies, under half of the missing clones stem from an unresolved V gene, and the remainder is unexplained. For this sample there are about 61,000 clones; around 97% appear just once. The ten biggest clones cover about 0.19% of the sample. Specimen: T cells isolated from PBMCs. Every receptor here comes from a human donor in good health.

The rearrangement joins TRBV9 to TRBJ2-3, with TRBD2 matching over 10 bases. Germline V gives CDR1 SGDLS, CDR2 YYNGEE. V was clipped by 1 base and J by 6 bases; unmatched bases: 8. The CDR3 is made up of 16 amino acids. CDR3 DNA sequence: TGTGCCAGCAGCGTAAGCGGGGGGGGCCCCGAGGATACGCAGTATTTT. Amino acids: CASSVSGGGPEDTQYF.

V gene TRBV30 combines with J gene TRBJ1-2; no clear D. CDR3 length equals 12 residues. The germline V gene has CDR1 GTSNPN and CDR2 SVGIG (reference sequence). The V end lost 2 bases, the J end lost 3 bases, and 7 bases lay between the germline ends. CDR3 sequence reads: CAWSLGDYGYTF. CDR3 in DNA: TGTGCCTGGAGTTTGGGAGACTATGGCTACACCTTC.

V usage is TRBV5-1 and J usage is TRBJ1-1; the D gene is possibly TRBD1 (5 bases). V lost 0 bases and J lost 4, with 10 bases in between. The V gene's germline CDR1 is SGHRS and CDR2 YFSETQ. This CDR3 is built from 14 residues. CDR3 bases: TGCGCCAGCAGCTTGGCCAGCACAGGCACTGAAGCTTTCTTT. Translated, it gives CASSLASTGTEAFF.

The genes are TRBV7-9 and TRBJ2-7; weak D call: TRBD1 (6 bases). CDR3 size: 17 residues. V was clipped by 4 bases and J by 2 bases, with 21 bases between them. In germline, CDR1 is SEHNR, CDR2 FQNEAQ (reference sequence). CDR3 region: CASSSSLRDKNTYEQYF. CDR3 nucleotides: TGTGCCAGCAGCTCCTCCCTACGGGACAAGAATACCTACGAGCAGTACTTC.

V is TRBV2 and J is TRBJ2-5; no clear D gene. Trimming cost V 8 bases and J 1 base, with 5 bases left between them. From germline, CDR1 is SNHLY and CDR2 FYNNEI. This CDR3 contains 11 residues. The CDR3 loop is CASELQETQYF. The CDR3 nucleotides read TGTGCCAGCGAACTCCAAGAGACCCAGTACTTC.

This clone was counted a single time. J is TRBJ2-2 and V is TRBV25-1; D is ambiguous. Germline V gene data show CDR1 as MGHDK and CDR2 as SYGVNS. This CDR3 is 14 amino acids long. V lost 1 base, J lost 4 bases, and 7 bases lay in between. CDR3 loop: CASSESGGTGELFF. The DNA of the CDR3 is TGTGCCAGCAGTGAATCTGGCGGCACCGGGGAGCTGTTTTTT.

This chain uses TRBV29-1 with TRBJ1-1, with a tentative D call TRBD1 (6 bases). Germline CDR1 and CDR2: SQVTM and ANQGSEA. This CDR3 has 11 amino acids. The V gene lost 6 bases and the J gene lost 7 bases, with 12 bases spanning the gap. The CDR3 nucleotides are TGCAGCGTCCGGAGACAGGTTGAAGCTTTCTTT. It is translated as CSVRRQVEAFF.

This clone was found once. The V gene is TRBV5-1, the J gene TRBJ1-5; TRBD1 matches at 10 bases. The J segment lost 7 bases and the V segment lost 4 bases, leaving 8 bases of the junction unmatched. The CDR3 consists of 15 residues. Germline V lookup: CDR1 SGHRS, CDR2 YFSETQ. The CDR3 is CASSQGQGPEQPQHF. For the CDR3, the DNA is TGCGCCAGCAGCCAGGGACAGGGGCCGGAACAGCCCCAGCATTTT.

The chain recombines TRBV15 with TRBJ1-5; D is possibly TRBD1 (5 bases). V was trimmed by 2 bases and J by 16 bases, leaving 15 bases between them. This CDR3 contains 12 residues. The germline V gene has CDR1 LNHNV and CDR2 YYDKDF (reference sequence). The CDR3 region is CATSRSSGDLHF. The CDR3 DNA reads TGTGCCACCAGCAGAAGTAGCGGGGACTTACATTTT.

V is TRBV29-1 and J is TRBJ2-1; TRBD2 aligns across 11 bases. CDR1 SQVTM and CDR2 ANQGSEA come from the germline V gene. The CDR3 loop spans 16 amino acids. With 4 bases clipped from V and 1 base from J, the junction kept 6 bases outside the gene matches. In DNA, the CDR3 is TGCAGCGTTGGGGGGACTAGCGGCCAATCCTACAATGAGCAGTTCTTC. It encodes CSVGGTSGQSYNEQFF.

The rearrangement uses TRBV7-9 and TRBJ2-7; D is undetermined. The CDR3 contains 13 residues. Germline V lookup: CDR1 SEHNR, CDR2 FQNEAQ (reference sequence). The V gene lost 8 bases and the J gene lost 5 bases, with 16 bases spanning the gap. The CDR3 loop is CASSFSPPNEQYF. For the CDR3, the DNA is TGTGCCAGCTCATTTAGCCCCCCAAACGAGCAGTACTTC.

This clone was observed a single time. The rearrangement links TRBV1 to TRBJ1-1. TRBV1 is a listed pseudogene. The CDR3 totals 15 residues. The chain's CDR3 is CTSSQDGEVRTEAFF. CDR3 coding DNA: TGCACCAGCAGCCAAGATGGGGAGGTCCGGACTGAAGCTTTCTTT.

The rearrangement joins TRBV28 to TRBJ2-2; D uncertain. The CDR3 has 13 amino acids. Trimming shortened V by 6 bases and J by 6 bases, and 11 bases separated the two germline ends. The germline V gene encodes CDR1 MDHEN and CDR2 SYDVKM. CDR3: CASRPRGPGELFF. Written as DNA, the CDR3 is TGTGCCAGCAGGCCAAGAGGTCCCGGGGAGCTGTTTTTT. Complete variable domain (other parts from reference TRBV28 and TRBJ2-2): DVKVTQSSRYLVKRTGEKVFLECVQDMDHENMFWYRQDPGLGLRLIYFSYDVKMKEKGDIPEGYSVSREKKERFSLILESASTNQTSMYLCASRPRGPGELFFGEGSRLTVL.

V and J are TRBV6-1 and TRBJ2-1; D is uncertain. Trimming took 10 bases from V and 0 from J, leaving 13 bases between them. The CDR3 sequence is 14 residues long. In germline, CDR1 is MNHNS, CDR2 SASEGT. The CDR3 DNA sequence: TGTGCCATGACCAGCGCCAGCTCCTACAATGAGCAGTTCTTC. It translates to CAMTSASSYNEQFF.

V and J are TRBV5-4 and TRBJ2-7; D is perhaps TRBD2 (7 bases). V was shortened by 9 bases and J by 7 bases, with 26 bases between the two germline ends. The CDR3 extends over 15 amino acids. The germline gives CDR1 SGHNT, CDR2 YYREEE (reference sequence). CDR3 loop: CATESLGALGGEQYF. CDR3 nucleotides: TGTGCCACCGAGTCTTTGGGGGCGCTCGGGGGGGAGCAGTACTTC.

V and J are TRBV27 and TRBJ1-5, with no clear D. Trimming cost V 5 bases and J 6 bases, with 11 bases left between them. The CDR3 loop spans 13 amino acids. CDR1 is MNHEY, CDR2 SMNVEV, per germline (reference sequence). CDR3 sequence: CASSPRVFQPQHF. The CDR3 region has the DNA TGTGCCAGCAGTCCTCGGGTTTTTCAGCCCCAGCATTTT.

DNA for the CDR3: TGTGCCAGCAGCTTAGAGAGGTTCACCGGGGAGCTGTTTTTT. The encoded protein is CASSLERFTGELFF. The genes are TRBV7-2 and TRBJ2-2; D unclear. The CDR3 has 14 residues. CDR1 and CDR2 from the germline V gene are SGHTA and FQGNSA. Trimming left V 1 base short and J 4 bases short, with 7 bases between.

The chain joins TRBV7-2 to TRBJ1-1; 8 positions match TRBD1. V was pared by 5 bases and J by 0 bases, with 11 bases of the junction left unmatched. This CDR3 region has 17 residues. The germline gives CDR1 SGHTA, CDR2 FQGNSA. CDR3 bases: TGTGCCAGCAGCCGGATGGACAGGGCGGCCATGAACACTGAAGCTTTCTTT. This sequence encodes CASSRMDRAAMNTEAFF.